This passage covers 24 T cell receptor beta chains from one sample sequenced in a study of long-term antiretroviral therapy in people with HIV. Researchers report immunoSEQ v3.0 was run at survey level. This table comes from immunoSEQ multiplex PCR, and its TCRdb copy is limited to in-frame clones, with some not included. The repertoire holds fewer than 25,000 clones, with approximately 87% as singletons. The sequenced sample was unsorted PBMCs, obtained 2.6 years after starting antiretroviral therapy. The receptors stem from a woman between 50 and 59 years old with HIV.

V usage is TRBV12-5 and J usage is TRBJ2-7; D call uncertain. CDR1 and CDR2 from the germline V gene are LGHNT and FRNRAP. The ends were cut back, 2 bases at V and 2 bases at J, with 4 bases in the middle. The CDR3 has 12 amino acids. CDR3 protein: CASGLSPYEQYF. DNA for the CDR3: TGTGCTAGTGGTTTGTCCCCCTACGAGCAGTACTTC.

The chain joins TRBV6-1 to TRBJ1-5; D is unresolved. Germline loops: CDR1 MNHNS, CDR2 SASEGT. CDR3 length: 15 amino acids. V was pared by 0 bases and J by 5 bases, with 11 bases between. CDR3 nucleotide sequence: TGTGCCAGCAGTGAAGCGCACGGCGACTATCAGCCCCAGCATTTT. It yields the protein CASSEAHGDYQPQHF.

The chain joins TRBV27 to TRBJ1-2, with D unresolved. CDR1 and CDR2 from the germline V gene are MNHEY and SMNVEV (reference sequence). Trimming took 2 bases from V and 4 from J, leaving 20 bases between them. The length of the CDR3 is 17 residues. CDR3 coding DNA: TGTGCCAGCAGTTTAAGTGGCAGCTTAAGATTTACCTATGGCTACACCTTC. Protein sequence: CASSLSGSLRFTYGYTF.

The chain links TRBV21-1 to TRBJ2-1; the D call TRBD2 from the table was never checked on the DNA. TRBV21-1 is a pseudogene segment. This CDR3 comprises 17 residues. DNA of the CDR3: TGTGCCAGCAGCAAATGTTACTCGGGGAGGTATCACAATGAGCAGTTCTTC. Its translation: CASSKCYSGRYHNEQFF.

This clone was seen a single time. V usage is TRBV4-2 and J usage is TRBJ2-7, with 7 bases identical to TRBD2. This CDR3 spans 15 amino acids. V was pared by 0 bases and J by 6 bases, with 8 bases of the junction left unmatched. In germline, CDR1 is LGHNA, CDR2 YNFKEQ. The CDR3 here is CASSQEGLSGGEQYF. CDR3 DNA: TGTGCCAGCAGCCAAGAGGGACTATCTGGGGGCGAGCAGTACTTC.

This chain uses TRBV19 with TRBJ2-5, with TRBD2 matching 7 bases. Trimming removed 3 bases from V and 4 bases from J; junction bases left unmatched: 8. CDR1 is LNHDA and CDR2 is SQIVND in the germline V gene (reference sequence). CDR3 length: 15 residues. The chain's CDR3 is CASSMQLATGETQYF. CDR3 in DNA: TGTGCCAGTAGTATGCAACTAGCGACGGGAGAGACCCAGTACTTC.

The table lists this clone with a count of one. This rearrangement joins TRBV5-4 to TRBJ2-1, with TRBD2 matching over 9 bases. CDR1 is SGHNT and CDR2 is YYREEE in the germline V gene (reference sequence). Unmatched junction bases numbered 16, after V lost 0 bases and J lost 9 bases. The CDR3 extends over 18 amino acids. The CDR3 nucleotides read TGTGCCAGCAGCTTGGAGGGCCCCAGGGGCGGGAGGGCCGCTGAGCAGTTCTTC. It encodes CASSLEGPRGGRAAEQFF.

The V gene is TRBV28, the J gene TRBJ2-5; possibly TRBD1 or TRBD2 for D (5 bases each). The CDR3 has 16 amino acids. Germline CDR1 and CDR2: MDHEN and SYDVKM. V lost 2 bases and J lost 4, with 17 bases in between. The chain's CDR3 is CASSLLFGQGRETQYF. The DNA for the CDR3 is TGTGCCAGCAGTTTACTGTTCGGGCAGGGACGAGAGACCCAGTACTTC.

The chain has TRBV29-1 and TRBJ1-4; D is perhaps TRBD1 (6 bases). The CDR3 has 15 amino acids. Between the trimmed V and J ends, which lost 0 bases and 1 base, there was a span of 9 bases. Germline assignment: CDR1 SQVTM and CDR2 ANQGSEA. DNA of the CDR3: TGCAGCGTTGAAGAGGGCAGGGGAACTAATGAAAAACTGTTTTTT. It translates to CSVEEGRGTNEKLFF.

This chain links TRBV2 with TRBJ2-1; the match to TRBD1 covers 10 bases. CDR1 is SNHLY and CDR2 is FYNNEI in the germline V gene. The CDR3 is 15 residues long. V dropped 8 bases and J dropped 4; count of bases not matched to a gene: 8. This CDR3 reads CASAPGTGDYNEQFF. In DNA, the CDR3 is TGTGCCAGCGCCCCGGGGACAGGGGATTACAATGAGCAGTTCTTC.

Only one count was recorded for this clone. This chain uses TRBV18 with TRBJ2-1; TRBD2 aligns across 10 bases. V shed 0 bases, J shed 6 bases, and the junction held 11 bases outside the gene matches. This CDR3 is 18 amino acids long. Germline values: CDR1 KGHSH, CDR2 LQKENI. CDR3 in amino acids: CASSPPPISGREGNEQFF. The CDR3 DNA is TGTGCCAGCTCACCACCCCCGATCAGCGGGAGGGAGGGCAATGAGCAGTTCTTC.

The chain carries TRBV7-6 and TRBJ2-7; 7 nucleotides match TRBD2. CDR3 length equals 13 residues. The germline V gene has CDR1 SGHVS and CDR2 FNYEAQ. Losses at the gene ends were 5 bases for V and 7 bases for J; bases not matched to a gene: 8. CDR3 nucleotide sequence: TGTGCCAGCAGCCCTAACATGGGGGGGGAGCAGTACTTC. It yields the protein CASSPNMGGEQYF.

The CDR3, as DNA: TGTGCCAGCCGGGACAGCTCCTACAATGAGCAGTTCTTC. Its protein product is CASRDSSYNEQFF. The chain combines TRBV21-1 with TRBJ2-1; TRBD1, the table's D call, lacks a check against the DNA. TRBV21-1 constitutes a pseudogene. The CDR3 contains 13 residues.

V is TRBV5-1 and J is TRBJ2-3, with 12 bases lining up with TRBD2. Germline V gene sequence: CDR1 SGHRS, CDR2 YFSETQ. This CDR3 contains 15 residues. Germline trimming cut 3 bases from V and 4 bases from J; bases unmatched to any gene: 3. The CDR3 bases are TGCGCCAGCAGCTCTGGACTAGCGGGACCAGATACGCAGTATTTT. Encoded protein: CASSSGLAGPDTQYF.

The rearrangement uses TRBV14 and TRBJ1-3; D is ambiguous. The germline gives CDR1 SGHDN, CDR2 FVKESK. The V end was cut by 2 bases, the J end by 3 bases, with 8 bases between. The CDR3 is made up of 14 amino acids. CDR3 in amino acids: CASSQQVFGNTIYF. The CDR3 DNA reads as TGTGCCAGCAGCCAACAGGTTTTTGGAAACACCATATATTTT.

Written as DNA, the CDR3 is TGTGCCAGCTCACCACCGGGAAACTCCTACGAGCAGTACTTC. Its translation is CASSPPGNSYEQYF. The chain combines TRBV18 with TRBJ2-7; D ambiguous. Trimming pared 0 bases from V and 0 bases from J, leaving 6 bases between. This CDR3 has 14 residues. Per germline, CDR1 KGHSH and CDR2 LQKENI.

The chain has TRBV19 and TRBJ2-3; unclear D gene. This CDR3 spans 18 amino acids. CDR1 is LNHDA and CDR2 is SQIVND in the germline V gene (reference sequence). The V gene lost 3 bases and the J gene lost 0 bases, with 19 bases spanning the gap. In DNA, the CDR3 is TGTGCCAGTAGTATGAATGGCCCGGGCGGAGCTAGCACAGATACGCAGTATTTT. Amino acids: CASSMNGPGGASTDTQYF.

This chain joins TRBV2 and TRBJ1-2, with D possibly matching TRBD1 (5 bases). The V gene lost 1 base and the J gene lost 1 base, with 10 bases spanning the gap. The CDR3 extends over 15 amino acids. Germline CDR1 reads SNHLY; CDR2 reads FYNNEI. CDR3 amino acids: CASSEETDYNYGYTF. The CDR3 DNA sequence: TGTGCCAGCAGTGAAGAGACAGACTATAACTATGGCTACACCTTC.

The J gene is TRBJ2-1, the V gene TRBV7-3; 10 bases fit TRBD2. With V trimmed by 5 bases and J by 3 bases, 10 bases remained unmatched. This CDR3 contains 17 residues. Germline V lookup: CDR1 SGHTA, CDR2 FQGTGA. The CDR3 region has the DNA TGTGCCAGCAGCAAGACTAGCGGGTCTCTTATCTACAATGAGCAGTTCTTC. It codes for CASSKTSGSLIYNEQFF.

V usage is TRBV19 and J usage is TRBJ2-7; 8 nucleotides match TRBD1. The CDR3 length is 15 residues. Looked up from germline, CDR1 is LNHDA and CDR2 is SQIVND (reference sequence). V dropped 6 bases and J dropped 0; count of bases not matched to a gene: 7. The CDR3 loop reads CASSRDRGHSYEQYF. The CDR3 DNA reads TGTGCCAGTAGCCGAGACAGGGGACACTCCTACGAGCAGTACTTC.

V and J are TRBV29-1 and TRBJ2-7; tentative D call: TRBD2 (6 bases). CDR3 length: 12 residues. CDR1 and CDR2 (germline): SQVTM, ANQGSEA. V was shortened by 5 bases and J by 5 bases, with 13 bases between the two germline ends. The CDR3 DNA is TGCAGCGTTCGGGACTGGTCTAACGAGCAGTACTTC. Encoded protein: CSVRDWSNEQYF.

This chain links TRBV7-9 with TRBJ2-1; D gene uncertain. There are 12 residues in the CDR3. CDR1 is SEHNR and CDR2 is FQNEAQ in the germline V gene (reference sequence). V was clipped by 3 bases and J by 5 bases, with 5 bases between them. The CDR3 nucleotides are TGTGCCAGCAGCTTGATGAACAATGAGCAGTTCTTC. It yields the protein CASSLMNNEQFF.

Here the CDR3 DNA reads TGTGCCAGCAGCGGGACAGGGGCTGGGGCCAACGTCCTGACTTTC. Translation: CASSGTGAGANVLTF. The genes are TRBV5-5 and TRBJ2-6, with 10 bases that match TRBD1. The V gene's germline CDR1 is SGHKS and CDR2 YYEKEE (reference sequence). V gave up 4 bases and J gave up 2 bases; unmatched junction bases: 0. The CDR3 runs 15 residues.

J is TRBJ2-3 and V is TRBV6-4; D is unresolved. The germline CDR1 and CDR2 sequences are MRHNA and SNTAGT. Trimming took 6 bases from V and 2 from J, leaving 9 bases between them. This CDR3 has 13 amino acids. CDR3 DNA sequence: TGTGCCAGCAGCCAGCAGTACACAGATACGCAGTATTTT. The encoded protein is CASSQQYTDTQYF.